This T cell receptor beta chain was recovered during a study of blood T cell repertoires in COVID-19. The CDR3 is 13 amino acids. The ends were cut back, 4 bases at V and 4 bases at J, with 11 bases in the middle. A single count supports this clone. Repertoires were generated with immunoSEQ multiplex PCR, while TCRdb's copy carries only in-frame clones and drops some. The data contain 330,000 or so clones, approximately 86% of them singletons. What was sequenced was peripheral blood. The chain joins TRBV12-3 or TRBV12-4 to TRBJ2-7, with D possibly TRBD2 on 6 matching bases. The receptor's source is a man aged 25-45 years with COVID-19, enrolled during active disease. Here the CDR3 reads CASSSYGGYEQYF. The CDR3 nucleotides are TGTGCCAGCAGTTCATACGGGGGTTACGAGCAGTACTTC.